This T cell receptor (beta chain) was documented in a study of T cell repertoires in cytomegalovirus infection. As for the study in general: CMV epitopes, recently identified HLA-C-restricted and well-studied HLA-B-restricted, were used. Through public TCR beta signatures, both CMV infection and matching HLA type were indicated. General observations from the study: Predominance within the ex vivo response was attributable to HLA-C-restricted CMV-specific TCR beta clonotypes.

From germline, CDR1 is MNHNY and CDR2 SVGAGI (reference sequence). CDR3 length: 17 amino acids. J gave up 1 base and V 6 bases, and 5 bases lay outside the gene matches. In its sample, this clonotype was seen a few times. Its antigen remains unidentified. A single record per CDR3 protein comes from TCRdb applying MiXCR to the reads. The data contain about 330,000 distinct CDR3 sequences, about 35% of them singletons. The chain couples TRBV6-6 to TRBJ2-6; 11 positions match TRBD1. The sequence was collected from a human donor in good health (CMV status not recorded). Some clones in this sample may be carry-over from other donors' samples. Sample: cultured PBMCs, taken from culture after CMV antigen stimulation. DNA of the CDR3: TGTGCCAGCAGCCTGGGACAGGGGGGATCTGGGGCCAACGTCCTGACTTTC. Translation: CASSLGQGGSGANVLTF.